This T cell receptor beta chain was found in a study of blood T cell repertoires in COVID-19 (TCRdb year 2020). In the study overall: Collaborator samples came from the United States, Italy and Spain and covered acute and convalescent phases of COVID-19. The prospective study material was composed of cDNA or gDNA derived from T cells, B-cell-depleted T cells, or PBMCs. Subjects who had been exposed to COVID-19, were actively infected with it, or had recovered from it provided the deeply sampled blood TCRbeta repertoires that made up the dataset. The repertoires were made available in a free public database intended to serve as a resource for research on the immune response to SARS-CoV-2. The samples were drawn from two sources: the first 160 participants of the ongoing ImmuneRACE study, and 950 to 1,500 subjects contributed by 6 global collaborators. The sample metadata nearly always contained a de-identified subject ID, COVID-19 status, age in years and sex. Where available, HLA class I and class II types were obtained from metadata supplied by the sample provider rather than from assay-based typing. Study-wide conclusions, independent of this receptor: The quantity of clinical and demographic metadata differed by source and by participant and was supplied without curation.

As encoded in the germline V gene, CDR1 is KGHDR while CDR2 is SFDVKD. Compared with germline, V lacks 8 bases and J lacks 0 bases; bases without a gene match: 7. The CDR3 runs 16 amino acids, cysteine and phenylalanine included. The DNA shown is the 48-base CDR3, in frame from base 1. Concerning this clone itself: No antigen is known for it. Base qualities were left out, and no much larger clone turns up one base away.

TCRbeta CDR3 regions were amplified from genomic DNA by means of the immunoSEQ Assay, a bias-controlled multiplex PCR. Per the authors' processing: The number of nucleated cells in each sample was estimated by amplification of reference gene primers within the assay. To quantify the absolute abundance of each unique TCRbeta CDR3 rearrangement, sequence reads were collapsed and filtered. For each sample, productive Simpson clonality was calculated by taking the square root of Simpson's diversity index across productive rearrangements. Drawn from immuneACCESS, this table holds only the in-frame rearrangements with V and J called that TCRdb kept. Clones are partly lost; checked studies trace under half to an unresolved V gene and leave the rest unexplained. The D gene and trimming were derived from the DNA, and the V and J assignments and clone size from that table. The sample table holds 300,000 to 350,000 clones, of which approximately 88% were seen once. The ten largest account for more than 7.5% of the sample.

In Seattle, one collaborating source enrolled patients while the infection was active and tracked those patients longitudinally over the course of disease. Collaborating institutions collected whole blood in K2EDTA tubes following their own protocols. Collaborator samples were shipped for TCRbeta analysis as frozen whole blood, isolated PBMCs, or DNA extracted from either sample type. Input material: peripheral blood. The chain is encoded by TRBV24-1 joined to TRBJ2-3; TRBD2 aligns with 10 central bases. The receptor was isolated from a man aged 25-45 years with COVID-19, enrolled during active disease. The DNA sequence follows: TGTGCCACCAAAAAAGGGGGACTAGCGAGCACAGATACGCAGTATTTT. Its protein is CATKKGGLASTDTQYF.